This TCR beta chain was found in a study of blood T cell repertoires in COVID-19. Study details: T cells, B-cell-depleted T cells, or PBMCs supplied cDNA or gDNA.

Per the original data handling: Estimated nucleated cell counts came from reference gene primer amplification. Repertoires were generated with immunoSEQ multiplex PCR, while TCRdb's copy carries only in-frame clones and drops some. V and J calls and clone size come straight from that table; D and trimming were deduced from the DNA. This table holds about 500,000 clones, roughly 87% found once. V was shortened by 1 base and J by 4 bases, with 14 bases between the two germline ends. Germline V CDR1 and CDR2: LGHNT, FRNRAP. The CDR3 is made up of 17 amino acids. Sequencing used peripheral blood. The J gene is TRBJ2-6, the V gene TRBV12-5, with D maybe TRBD2 (5 bases). This receptor was identified in a man younger than 30 with COVID-19, enrolled during active disease. CDR3 amino acids: CASGLGRGIPGANVLTF. The CDR3, as DNA: TGTGCTAGTGGTTTGGGAAGAGGGATTCCGGGGGCCAACGTCCTGACTTTC.